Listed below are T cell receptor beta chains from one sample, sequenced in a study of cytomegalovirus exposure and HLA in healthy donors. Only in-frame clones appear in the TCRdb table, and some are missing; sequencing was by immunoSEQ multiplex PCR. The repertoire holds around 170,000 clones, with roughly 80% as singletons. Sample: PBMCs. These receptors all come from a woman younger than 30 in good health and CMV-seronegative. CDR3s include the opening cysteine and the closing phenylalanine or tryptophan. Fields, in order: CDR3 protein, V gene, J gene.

cdr3_aa: CASSSPGTGFYTEAFF
v_call: TRBV11-3
j_call: TRBJ1-1

cdr3_aa: CASSENRNTEAFF
v_call: TRBV2
j_call: TRBJ1-1

cdr3_aa: CASSPSTTNYEQYF
v_call: TRBV27
j_call: TRBJ2-7

cdr3_aa: CASSSLARIHTGELFF
v_call: TRBV6-5
j_call: TRBJ2-2

cdr3_aa: CASSLARILDEQFF
v_call: TRBV5-6
j_call: TRBJ2-1

cdr3_aa: CASSLASGGPEQYF
v_call: TRBV5-4
j_call: TRBJ2-5

cdr3_aa: CASSFLPRGSTDTQYF
v_call: TRBV5-1
j_call: TRBJ2-3

cdr3_aa: CASSEFGLAGGQEQFF
v_call: TRBV25-1
j_call: TRBJ2-1

cdr3_aa: CASSPSARGRNQPQHF
v_call: TRBV7-8
j_call: TRBJ1-5

cdr3_aa: CASSGLAGSSYEQYF
v_call: TRBV27
j_call: TRBJ2-7

cdr3_aa: CAWGSLMNTEAFF
v_call: TRBV30
j_call: TRBJ1-1

cdr3_aa: CAGGQGLGEQYF
v_call: TRBV2
j_call: TRBJ2-7

cdr3_aa: CASSLVRAHEQYF
v_call: TRBV7-2
j_call: TRBJ2-7

cdr3_aa: CASSDSYPLTVATNEKLFF
v_call: TRBV6-4
j_call: TRBJ1-4

cdr3_aa: CAISEPAVRDSSYGYTF
v_call: TRBV10-3
j_call: TRBJ1-2

cdr3_aa: CASSDSNASEQYF
v_call: TRBV6-4
j_call: .

cdr3_aa: CASRSWGGSTDTQYF
v_call: TRBV6-5
j_call: TRBJ2-3

cdr3_aa: CATSAGPPRTEAFF
v_call: TRBV15
j_call: TRBJ1-1

cdr3_aa: CASSDGGGGYWASRSRELFF
v_call: TRBV10-2
j_call: TRBJ2-2

cdr3_aa: CASSLDQGVNSPLHF
v_call: TRBV5-1
j_call: TRBJ1-6

cdr3_aa: CASTDPGKETQYF
v_call: TRBV6-5
j_call: TRBJ2-5

cdr3_aa: CASSLDRGMNTIYF
v_call: TRBV6-5
j_call: TRBJ1-3

cdr3_aa: CASSFHSTEYEQYF
v_call: TRBV28
j_call: TRBJ2-7

cdr3_aa: CAWSSWGVEGNQPQHF
v_call: TRBV30
j_call: TRBJ1-5

cdr3_aa: CASSESVTGGVPYEQYF
v_call: TRBV6-1
j_call: TRBJ2-7

cdr3_aa: CASSLDRNEAFF
v_call: TRBV5-1
j_call: TRBJ1-1

cdr3_aa: CASSLGQGDFYEQYF
v_call: TRBV7-3
j_call: TRBJ2-7

cdr3_aa: CASSGSQGVTGANVLTF
v_call: TRBV2
j_call: TRBJ2-6

cdr3_aa: CASRERDRGNTIYF
v_call: TRBV25-1
j_call: TRBJ1-3

cdr3_aa: CASSIRDYRPVHEQYF
v_call: TRBV25-1
j_call: .

cdr3_aa: CASSLTTAANTGELFF
v_call: TRBV11-1
j_call: TRBJ2-2

cdr3_aa: CASSPYRGQNTEAFF
v_call: TRBV27
j_call: TRBJ1-1

cdr3_aa: CASSLAGYGYTF
v_call: TRBV28
j_call: TRBJ1-2

cdr3_aa: CASSFGLADTQYF
v_call: TRBV13
j_call: TRBJ2-3

cdr3_aa: CSVDLGGEQYF
v_call: TRBV29-1
j_call: TRBJ2-7

cdr3_aa: CASSTRQGSQPQHF
v_call: TRBV28
j_call: TRBJ1-5

cdr3_aa: CASSRIRLGTGNLYGYTF
v_call: TRBV5-4
j_call: TRBJ1-2

cdr3_aa: CASSLIQKGTDTQYF
v_call: TRBV7-9
j_call: TRBJ2-3

cdr3_aa: CASSPPGTGYNEQFF
v_call: TRBV18
j_call: TRBJ2-1

cdr3_aa: CASGTQADTQYF
v_call: TRBV19
j_call: TRBJ2-3